Listed below are T cell receptor beta chains from one sample, sequenced in a study of T cell clones after liver transplantation. The method was immunoSEQ multiplex PCR; TCRdb's version includes in-frame clones alone and lacks a portion of them. The table includes some 50,000 clones, around 70% detected once. Sequenced material: CD4+ T cells from blood, taken at the 22-month timepoint. Receptors originate from a human patient who received a liver transplant. Part of the T cells may come from the graft donor. Both conserved end residues are part of each CDR3. Fields, in order: D gene, V gene, J gene, CDR3 protein. D genes are given only for firm matches.

TRBD2	TRBV7-3	TRBJ2-1	CASSFSGGANEQFF
TRBD2	TRBV7-9	TRBJ2-3	CASSSNSGATDTQYF
NA	TRBV27	TRBJ2-5	CASAGQETQYF
TRBD1	TRBV13	TRBJ2-1	CASSPGQGARNEQFF
TRBD1	TRBV7-2	TRBJ1-1	CASSSQGRRTEAFF
TRBD1	TRBV11-2	TRBJ2-7	CASTPTGDEQYF
TRBD1	TRBV6-1	TRBJ1-6	CASSGTQGAQNSPLHF
NA	TRBV28	TRBJ1-6	CASSNRRKWSPLHF
TRBD2	TRBV11-2	TRBJ2-7	CASSLGAGKIIYEQYF
NA	TRBV28	TRBJ1-5	CASIHRDGSNQPQHF
NA	TRBV10-3	TRBJ2-3	CAILNQGDTQYF
TRBD2	TRBV28	TRBJ2-6	CASSRGGLSSGANVLTF
TRBD1	TRBV28	TRBJ2-7	CASRLAGQGSSYEQYF
NA	TRBV5-5	TRBJ2-1	CASSPRGTDYNEQFF
TRBD2	TRBV5-1	TRBJ2-3	CASSRGLAGGPRADTQYF
NA	TRBV6-1	TRBJ1-6	CASSAGAMGADSPLHF
NA	TRBV5-1	TRBJ1-5	CASSLDGANQPQHF
NA	TRBV7-9	TRBJ1-1	CASSLGLQGPEAFF
TRBD1	TRBV5-6	TRBJ2-7	CASSLATQGASYEQYF
NA	TRBV19	TRBJ2-7	CASSSVGIYSYEQYF
TRBD1	TRBV28	TRBJ1-5	CASSLGQRNQPQHF
NA	TRBV6-5	TRBJ2-1	CASSYSIGVEGNEQFF
NA	TRBV28	TRBJ2-6	CATSLQGSGANVLTF
TRBD1	TRBV5-1	TRBJ1-4	CASSDGQGGKLFF
TRBD1	TRBV19	TRBJ1-2	CASSIPGQGKRIYGYTF